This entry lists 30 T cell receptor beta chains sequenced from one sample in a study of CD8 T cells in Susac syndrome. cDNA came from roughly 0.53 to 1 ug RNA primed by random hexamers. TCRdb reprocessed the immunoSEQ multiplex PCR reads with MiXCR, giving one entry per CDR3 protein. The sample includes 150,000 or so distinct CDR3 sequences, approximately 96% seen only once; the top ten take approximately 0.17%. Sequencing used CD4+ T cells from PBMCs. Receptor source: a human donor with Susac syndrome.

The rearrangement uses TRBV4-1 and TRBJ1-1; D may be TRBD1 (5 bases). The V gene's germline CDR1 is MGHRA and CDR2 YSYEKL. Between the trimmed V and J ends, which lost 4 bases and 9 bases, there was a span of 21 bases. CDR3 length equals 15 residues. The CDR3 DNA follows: TGCGCCAGCAGCCTCCCCGGGACTGACAAGAACCAAGCTTTCTTT. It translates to CASSLPGTDKNQAFF.

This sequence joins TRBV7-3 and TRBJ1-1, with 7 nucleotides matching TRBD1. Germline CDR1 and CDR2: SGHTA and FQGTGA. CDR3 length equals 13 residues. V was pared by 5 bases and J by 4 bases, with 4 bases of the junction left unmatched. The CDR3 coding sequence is TGTGCCAGCAGCCGACAGGGCACCACTGAAGCTTTCTTT. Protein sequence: CASSRQGTTEAFF.

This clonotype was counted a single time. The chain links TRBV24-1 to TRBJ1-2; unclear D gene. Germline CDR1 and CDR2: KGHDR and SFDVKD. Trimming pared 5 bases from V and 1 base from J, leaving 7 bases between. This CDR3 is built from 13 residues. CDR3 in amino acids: CATSGTFNYGYTF. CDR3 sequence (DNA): TGTGCCACCAGTGGTACCTTTAACTATGGCTACACCTTC.

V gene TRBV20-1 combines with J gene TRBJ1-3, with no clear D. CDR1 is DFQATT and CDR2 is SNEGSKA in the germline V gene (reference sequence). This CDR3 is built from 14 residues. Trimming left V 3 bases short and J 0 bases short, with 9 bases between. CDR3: CSASPLSSGNTIYF. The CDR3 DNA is TGCAGTGCTAGTCCCCTTAGCTCTGGAAACACCATATATTTT.

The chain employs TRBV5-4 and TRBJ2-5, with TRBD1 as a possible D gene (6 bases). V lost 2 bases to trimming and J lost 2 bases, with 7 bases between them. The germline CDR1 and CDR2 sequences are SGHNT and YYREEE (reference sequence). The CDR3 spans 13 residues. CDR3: CASSFGQQETQYF. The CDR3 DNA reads TGTGCCAGCAGCTTCGGACAGCAAGAGACCCAGTACTTC.

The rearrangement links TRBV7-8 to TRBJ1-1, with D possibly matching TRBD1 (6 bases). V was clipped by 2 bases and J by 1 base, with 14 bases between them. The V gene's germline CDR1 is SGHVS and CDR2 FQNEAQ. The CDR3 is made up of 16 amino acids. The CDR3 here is CASSLSPVRGNTEAFF. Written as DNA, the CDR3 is TGTGCCAGCAGCTTATCCCCGGTCAGGGGGAACACTGAAGCTTTCTTT.

The CDR3 DNA is TGTGCCACCAGCGAACACCGGGCACGTGGAAACACCATATATTTT. Translation gives CATSEHRARGNTIYF. This chain links TRBV15 with TRBJ1-3; D is undetermined. CDR1 and CDR2 from the germline V gene are LNHNV and YYDKDF (reference sequence). The CDR3 consists of 15 residues. V was trimmed by 5 bases and J by 3 bases, leaving 14 bases between them.

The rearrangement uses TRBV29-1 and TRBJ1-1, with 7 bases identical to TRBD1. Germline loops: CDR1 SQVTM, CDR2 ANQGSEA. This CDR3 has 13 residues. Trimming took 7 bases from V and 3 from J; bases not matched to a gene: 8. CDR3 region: CSAQGGRDTEAFF. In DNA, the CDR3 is TGCAGCGCCCAGGGGGGGAGGGACACTGAAGCTTTCTTT. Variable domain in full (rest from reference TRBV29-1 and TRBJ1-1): SAVISQKPSRDICQRGTSLTIQCQVDSQVTMMFWYRQQPGQSLTLIATANQGSEATYESGFVIDKFPISRPNLTFSTLTVSNMSPEDSSIYLCSAQGGRDTEAFFGQGTRLTVV.

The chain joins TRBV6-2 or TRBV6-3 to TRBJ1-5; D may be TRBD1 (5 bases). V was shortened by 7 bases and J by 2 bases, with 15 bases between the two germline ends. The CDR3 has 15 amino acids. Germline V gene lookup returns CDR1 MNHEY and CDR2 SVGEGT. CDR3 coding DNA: TGTGCCAGCACCACCGGGGCTTCGGGCAATCAGCCCCAGCATTTT. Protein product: CASTTGASGNQPQHF.

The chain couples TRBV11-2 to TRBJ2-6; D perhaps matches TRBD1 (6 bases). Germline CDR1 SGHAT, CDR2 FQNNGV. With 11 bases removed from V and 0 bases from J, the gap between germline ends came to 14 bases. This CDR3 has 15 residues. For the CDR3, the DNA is TGTGCCGAGGCAGGGGACACCTCTGGGGCCAACGTCCTGACTTTC. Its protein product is CAEAGDTSGANVLTF.

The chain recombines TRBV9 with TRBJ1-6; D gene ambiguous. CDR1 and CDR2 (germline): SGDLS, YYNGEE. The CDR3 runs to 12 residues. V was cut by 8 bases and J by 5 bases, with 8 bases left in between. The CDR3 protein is CASWTDNSPLHF. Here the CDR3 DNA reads TGTGCCAGTTGGACCGATAATTCACCCCTCCACTTT.

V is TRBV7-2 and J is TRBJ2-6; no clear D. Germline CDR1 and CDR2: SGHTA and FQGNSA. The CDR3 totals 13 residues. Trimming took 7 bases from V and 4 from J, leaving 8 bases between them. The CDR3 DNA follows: TGTGCCAGCACCGTTGGGGGGGCCAACGTCCTGACTTTC. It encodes CASTVGGANVLTF.

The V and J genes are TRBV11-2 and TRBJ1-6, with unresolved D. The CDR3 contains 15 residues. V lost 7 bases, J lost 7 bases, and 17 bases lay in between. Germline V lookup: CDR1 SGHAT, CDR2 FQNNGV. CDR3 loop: CASTSVGTENSPLHF. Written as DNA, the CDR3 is TGTGCCAGCACCTCTGTTGGAACGGAGAATTCACCCCTCCACTTT.

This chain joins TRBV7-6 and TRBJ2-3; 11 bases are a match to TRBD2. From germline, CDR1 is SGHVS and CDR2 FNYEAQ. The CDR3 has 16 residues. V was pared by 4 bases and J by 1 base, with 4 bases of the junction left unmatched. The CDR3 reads CASSSLTSGGTDTQYF. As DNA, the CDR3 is TGTGCCAGCAGCTCCCTGACTAGCGGGGGCACAGATACGCAGTATTTT.

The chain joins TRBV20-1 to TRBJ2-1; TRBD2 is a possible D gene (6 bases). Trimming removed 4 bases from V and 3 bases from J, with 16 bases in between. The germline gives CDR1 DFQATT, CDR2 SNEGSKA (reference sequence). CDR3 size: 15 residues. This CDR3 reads CSATQSGTHYNEQFF. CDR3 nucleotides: TGCAGTGCTACCCAGTCAGGGACTCACTACAATGAGCAGTTCTTC.

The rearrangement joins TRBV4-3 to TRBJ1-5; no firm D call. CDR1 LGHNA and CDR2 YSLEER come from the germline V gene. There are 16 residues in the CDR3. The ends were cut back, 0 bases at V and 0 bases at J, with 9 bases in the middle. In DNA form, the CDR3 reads TGCGCCAGCAGCCAAGAGTTATTGTATAGCAATCAGCCCCAGCATTTT. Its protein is CASSQELLYSNQPQHF.

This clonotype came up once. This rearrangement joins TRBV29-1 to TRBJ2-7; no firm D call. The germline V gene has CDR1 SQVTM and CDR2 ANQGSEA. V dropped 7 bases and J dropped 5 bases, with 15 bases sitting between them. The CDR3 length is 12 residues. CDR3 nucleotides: TGCAGCGCCCAACGAGGTAGAGACGAGCAGTACTTC. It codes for CSAQRGRDEQYF.

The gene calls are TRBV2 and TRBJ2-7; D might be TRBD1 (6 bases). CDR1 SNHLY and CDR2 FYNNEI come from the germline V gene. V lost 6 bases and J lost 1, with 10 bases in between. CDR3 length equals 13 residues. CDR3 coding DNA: TGTGCCAGCAGGGGACAAGGGTCCTACGAGCAGTACTTC. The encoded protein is CASRGQGSYEQYF.

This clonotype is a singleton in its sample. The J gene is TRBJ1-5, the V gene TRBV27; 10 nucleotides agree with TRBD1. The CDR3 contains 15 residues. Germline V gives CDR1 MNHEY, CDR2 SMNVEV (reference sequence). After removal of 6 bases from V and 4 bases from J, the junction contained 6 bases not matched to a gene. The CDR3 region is CASRPRTGGNQPQHF. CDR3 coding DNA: TGTGCCAGCAGGCCGCGGACAGGGGGGAATCAGCCCCAGCATTTT.

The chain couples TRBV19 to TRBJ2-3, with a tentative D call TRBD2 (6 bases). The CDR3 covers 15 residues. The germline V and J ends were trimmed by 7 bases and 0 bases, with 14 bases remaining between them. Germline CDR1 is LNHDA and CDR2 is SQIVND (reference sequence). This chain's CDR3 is CASTSGVLSTDTQYF. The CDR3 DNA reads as TGTGCCAGTACCTCGGGGGTACTTAGCACAGATACGCAGTATTTT.

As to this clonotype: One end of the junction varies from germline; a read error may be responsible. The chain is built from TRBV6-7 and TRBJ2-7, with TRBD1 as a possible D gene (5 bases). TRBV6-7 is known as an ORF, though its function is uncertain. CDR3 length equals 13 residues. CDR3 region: CAGLTGHPHFTTF. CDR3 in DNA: TGTGCCGGCCTGACTGGACACCCGCATTTTACCACCTTC.

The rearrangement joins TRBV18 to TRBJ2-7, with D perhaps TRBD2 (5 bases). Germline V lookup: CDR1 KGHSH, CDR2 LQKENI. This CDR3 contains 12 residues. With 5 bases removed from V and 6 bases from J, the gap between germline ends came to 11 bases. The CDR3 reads CASSIRAGEQYF. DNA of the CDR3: TGTGCCAGCTCAATTAGGGCGGGCGAGCAGTACTTC.

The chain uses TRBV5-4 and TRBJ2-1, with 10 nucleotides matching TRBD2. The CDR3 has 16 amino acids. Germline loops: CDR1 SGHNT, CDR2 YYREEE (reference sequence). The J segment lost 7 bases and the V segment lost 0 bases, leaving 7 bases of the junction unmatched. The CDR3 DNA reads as TGTGCCAGCAGCTTGGTAAGGCTAGCGGGAGAGAATGAGCAGTTCTTC. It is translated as CASSLVRLAGENEQFF. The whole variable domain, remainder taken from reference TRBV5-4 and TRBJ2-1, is ETGVTQSPTHLIKTRGQQVTLRCSSQSGHNTVSWYQQALGQGPQFIFQYYREEENGRGNFPPRFSGLQFPNYSSELNVNALELDDSALYLCASSLVRLAGENEQFFGPGTRLTVL.

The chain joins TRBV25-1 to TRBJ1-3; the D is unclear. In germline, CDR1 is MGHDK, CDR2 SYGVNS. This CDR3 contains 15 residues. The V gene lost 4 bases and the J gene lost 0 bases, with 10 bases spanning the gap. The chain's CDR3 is CASSGALGSGNTIYF. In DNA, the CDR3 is TGTGCCAGCAGTGGGGCGCTGGGCTCTGGAAACACCATATATTTT.

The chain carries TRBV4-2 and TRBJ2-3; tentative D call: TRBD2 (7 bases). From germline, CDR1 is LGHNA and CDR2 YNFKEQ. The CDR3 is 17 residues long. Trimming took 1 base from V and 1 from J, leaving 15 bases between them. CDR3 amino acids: CASSQALGGGGTDTQYF. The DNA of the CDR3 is TGTGCCAGCAGCCAAGCCCTGGGGGGGGGCGGCACAGATACGCAGTATTTT.

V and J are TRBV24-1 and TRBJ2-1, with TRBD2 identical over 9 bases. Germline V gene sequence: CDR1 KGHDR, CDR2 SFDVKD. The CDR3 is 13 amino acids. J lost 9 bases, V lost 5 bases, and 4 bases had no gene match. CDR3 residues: CATSAPTSGEQFF. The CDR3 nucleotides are TGTGCCACCAGTGCCCCGACTAGCGGTGAGCAGTTCTTC.

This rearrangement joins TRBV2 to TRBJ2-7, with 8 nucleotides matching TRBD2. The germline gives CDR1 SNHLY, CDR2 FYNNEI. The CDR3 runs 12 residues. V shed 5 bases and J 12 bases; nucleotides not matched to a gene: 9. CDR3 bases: TGTGCCAGCAGTTATACTCGACTAGCGACGTACTTC. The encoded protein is CASSYTRLATYF.

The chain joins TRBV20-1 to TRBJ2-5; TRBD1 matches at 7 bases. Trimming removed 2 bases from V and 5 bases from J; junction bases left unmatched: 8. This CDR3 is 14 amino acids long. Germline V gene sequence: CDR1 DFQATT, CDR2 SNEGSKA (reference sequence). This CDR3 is CSARLTGPGETQYF. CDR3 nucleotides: TGCAGTGCTAGATTGACAGGGCCGGGGGAGACCCAGTACTTC.

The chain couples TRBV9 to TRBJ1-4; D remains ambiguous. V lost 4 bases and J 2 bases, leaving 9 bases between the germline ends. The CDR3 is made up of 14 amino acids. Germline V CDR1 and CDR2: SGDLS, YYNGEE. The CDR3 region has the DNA TGTGCCAGCAGCAAGGGCGACACTAATGAAAAACTGTTTTTT. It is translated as CASSKGDTNEKLFF. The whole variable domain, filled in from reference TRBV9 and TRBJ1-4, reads DSGVTQTPKHLITATGQRVTLRCSPRSGDLSVYWYQQSLDQGLQFLIQYYNGEERAKGNILERFSAQQFPDLHSELNLSSLELGDSALYFCASSKGDTNEKLFFGSGTQLSVL.

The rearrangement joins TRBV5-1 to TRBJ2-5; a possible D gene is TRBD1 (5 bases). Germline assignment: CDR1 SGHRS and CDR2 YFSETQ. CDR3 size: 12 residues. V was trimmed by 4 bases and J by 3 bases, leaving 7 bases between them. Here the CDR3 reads CASSVTEETQYF. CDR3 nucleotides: TGCGCCAGCAGCGTGACAGAAGAGACCCAGTACTTC. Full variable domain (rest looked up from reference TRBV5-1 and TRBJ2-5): KAGVTQTPRYLIKTRGQQVTLSCSPISGHRSVSWYQQTPGQGLQFLFEYFSETQRNKGNFPGRFSGRQFSNSRSEMNVSTLELGDSALYLCASSVTEETQYFGPGTRLLVL.